This T cell receptor beta chain comes out of a study of CD8+CD57+ T cells in acquired aplastic anemia. Study at large: When averaged, DNA from sorted CD4+ and CD8+ cells came to approximately 3 ug.

According to the study, genomic DNA was the template for TCR beta VDJ and CDR3 profiling. TCRdb reprocessed the reads with MiXCR, giving one entry per CDR3 protein. The table includes around 130,000 distinct CDR3 sequences, 50% to 70% detected once. General study points: Found in both controls and patients were around 29 CD8+ CDR3 sequences.

This CDR3 spans 15 amino acids. V lost 2 bases and J 7 bases, leaving 13 bases between the germline ends. CDR1 and CDR2 (germline): KGHDR, SFDVKD. Those patients picked for sequencing had displayed CD8+CD57+ cell expansion on flow cytometry. Patients were therapy-naive when their blood was sampled. This clonotype appeared once. Antigen specificity is unknown. The source of this sequence is a human donor with aplastic anemia. The J gene is TRBJ1-4, the V gene TRBV24-1; D perhaps matches TRBD1 (6 bases). The sequenced material came from sorted CD4+, CD8+, or CD8+CD57+ T cells (not recorded which) from PBMCs. The CDR3 bases are TGTGCCACCAGTGATTCGCGGGGGGGCGGTGAAAAACTGTTTTTT. Translation: CATSDSRGGGEKLFF.